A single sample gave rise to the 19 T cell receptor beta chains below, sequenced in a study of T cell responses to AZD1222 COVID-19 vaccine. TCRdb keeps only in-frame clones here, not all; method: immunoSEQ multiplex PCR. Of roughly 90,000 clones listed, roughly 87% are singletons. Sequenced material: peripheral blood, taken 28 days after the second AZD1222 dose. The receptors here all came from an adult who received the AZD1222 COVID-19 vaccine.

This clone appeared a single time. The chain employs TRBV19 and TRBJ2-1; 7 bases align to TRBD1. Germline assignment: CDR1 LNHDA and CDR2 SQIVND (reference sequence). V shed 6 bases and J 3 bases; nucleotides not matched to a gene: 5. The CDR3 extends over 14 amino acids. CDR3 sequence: CASSPGTDYNEQFF. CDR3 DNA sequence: TGTGCCAGTAGCCCCGGGACAGACTACAATGAGCAGTTCTTC.

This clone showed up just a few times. CDR3 nucleotides: TGTGCCAGCAGCCGGACAGGGGGCTGGAGCACCGGGGAGCTGTTTTTT. As protein: CASSRTGGWSTGELFF. The genes are TRBV13 and TRBJ2-2; 11 nucleotides line up with TRBD1. The germline gives CDR1 PRHDT, CDR2 FYEKMQ (reference sequence). This CDR3 is 16 amino acids long. V lost 5 bases to trimming and J lost 4 bases; unmatched junction nucleotides: 6.

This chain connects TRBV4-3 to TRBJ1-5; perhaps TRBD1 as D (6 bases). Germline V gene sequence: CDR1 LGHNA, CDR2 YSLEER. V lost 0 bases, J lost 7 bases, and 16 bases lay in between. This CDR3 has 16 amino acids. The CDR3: CASSQDRRGFGQPQHF. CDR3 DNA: TGCGCCAGCAGCCAAGATCGGAGGGGGTTTGGACAGCCCCAGCATTTT.

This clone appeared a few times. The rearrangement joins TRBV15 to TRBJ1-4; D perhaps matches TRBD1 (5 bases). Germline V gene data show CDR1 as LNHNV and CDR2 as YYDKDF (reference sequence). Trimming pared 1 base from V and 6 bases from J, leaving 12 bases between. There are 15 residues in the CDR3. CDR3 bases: TGTGCCACCAGCAGAGTGGGGGAGGGTGATGAAAAACTGTTTTTT. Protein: CATSRVGEGDEKLFF. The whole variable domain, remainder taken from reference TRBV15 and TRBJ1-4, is DAMVIQNPRYQVTQFGKPVTLSCSQTLNHNVMYWYQQKSSQAPKLLFHYYDKDFNNEADTPDNFQSRRPNTSFCFLDIRSPGLGDTAMYLCATSRVGEGDEKLFFGSGTQLSVL.

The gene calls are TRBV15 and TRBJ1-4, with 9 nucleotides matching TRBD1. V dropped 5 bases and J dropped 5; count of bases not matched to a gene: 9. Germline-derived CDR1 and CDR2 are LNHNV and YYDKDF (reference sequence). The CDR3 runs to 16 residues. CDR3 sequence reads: CATSLRPGTGNEKLFF. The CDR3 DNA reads TGTGCCACCAGCTTACGACCCGGGACAGGGAATGAAAAACTGTTTTTT.

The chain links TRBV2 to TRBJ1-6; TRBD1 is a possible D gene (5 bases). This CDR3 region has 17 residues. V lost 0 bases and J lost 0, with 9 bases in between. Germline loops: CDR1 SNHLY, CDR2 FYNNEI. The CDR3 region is CASSEAGASSYNSPLHF. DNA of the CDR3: TGTGCCAGCAGTGAAGCAGGGGCCAGCTCCTATAATTCACCCCTCCACTTT. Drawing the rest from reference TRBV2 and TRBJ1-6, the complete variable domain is EPEVTQTPSHQVTQMGQEVILRCVPISNHLYFYWYRQILGQKVEFLVSFYNNEISEKSEIFDDQFSVERPDGSNFTLKIRSTKLEDSAMYFCASSEAGASSYNSPLHFGNGTRLTVT.

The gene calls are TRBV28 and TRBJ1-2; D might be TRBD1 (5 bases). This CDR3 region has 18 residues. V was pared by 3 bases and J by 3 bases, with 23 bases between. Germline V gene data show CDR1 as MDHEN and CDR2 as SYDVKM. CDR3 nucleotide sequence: TGTGCCAGCAGTTTCCCACAGGTGTTCCGGGCCTATGACTATGGCTACACCTTC. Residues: CASSFPQVFRAYDYGYTF.

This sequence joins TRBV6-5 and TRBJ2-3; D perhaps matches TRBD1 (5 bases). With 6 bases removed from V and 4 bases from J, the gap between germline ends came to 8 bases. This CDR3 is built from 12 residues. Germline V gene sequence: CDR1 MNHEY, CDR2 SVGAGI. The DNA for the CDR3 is TGTGCCAGCAGACAGACAGCAGATACGCAGTATTTT. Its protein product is CASRQTADTQYF.

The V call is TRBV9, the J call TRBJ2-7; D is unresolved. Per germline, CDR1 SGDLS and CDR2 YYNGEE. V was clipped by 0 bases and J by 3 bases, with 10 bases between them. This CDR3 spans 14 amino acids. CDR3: CASSVVGSGYEQYF. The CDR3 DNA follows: TGTGCCAGCAGCGTAGTGGGGTCTGGCTACGAGCAGTACTTC.

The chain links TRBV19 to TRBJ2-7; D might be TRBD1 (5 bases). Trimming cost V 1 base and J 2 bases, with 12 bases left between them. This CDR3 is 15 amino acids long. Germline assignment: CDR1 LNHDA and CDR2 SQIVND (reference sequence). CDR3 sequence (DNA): TGTGCCAGTAGTATAGTCCCTACAGGTACCTACGAGCAGTACTTC. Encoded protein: CASSIVPTGTYEQYF.

CDR3 region: CASSDNGSPYEQYV. The CDR3 region has the DNA TGTGCCAGCAGTGACAATGGATCCCCCTACGAGCAGTACGTC. The chain uses TRBV6-4 and TRBJ2-7; the D is unclear. The CDR3 runs to 14 residues. Trimming shortened V by 2 bases and J by 2 bases, and 10 bases separated the two germline ends. Looked up from germline, CDR1 is MRHNA and CDR2 is SNTAGT.

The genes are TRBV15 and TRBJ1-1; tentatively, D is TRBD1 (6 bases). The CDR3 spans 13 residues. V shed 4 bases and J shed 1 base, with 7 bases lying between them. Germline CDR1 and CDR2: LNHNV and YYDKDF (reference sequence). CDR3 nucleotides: TGTGCCACCAGCAAGGGGGGGAACACTGAAGCTTTCTTT. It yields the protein CATSKGGNTEAFF.

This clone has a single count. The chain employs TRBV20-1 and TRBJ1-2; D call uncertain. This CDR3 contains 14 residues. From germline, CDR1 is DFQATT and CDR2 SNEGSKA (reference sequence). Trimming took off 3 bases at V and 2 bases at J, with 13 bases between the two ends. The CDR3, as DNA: TGCAGTGCTAGTCCCCCAGGAGAGAACTATGGCTACACCTTC. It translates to CSASPPGENYGYTF.

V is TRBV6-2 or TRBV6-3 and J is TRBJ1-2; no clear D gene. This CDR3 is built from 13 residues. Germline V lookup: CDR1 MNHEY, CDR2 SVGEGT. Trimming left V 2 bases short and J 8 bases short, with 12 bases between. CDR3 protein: CASSYPLGGGYTF. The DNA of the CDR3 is TGTGCCAGCAGTTACCCCCTAGGAGGCGGCTACACCTTC.

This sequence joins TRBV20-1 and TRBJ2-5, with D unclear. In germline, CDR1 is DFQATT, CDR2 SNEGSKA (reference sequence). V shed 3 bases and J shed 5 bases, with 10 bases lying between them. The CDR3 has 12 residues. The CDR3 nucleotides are TGCAGTGCTAGTATCGATTTGGAGACCCAGTACTTC. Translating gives CSASIDLETQYF.

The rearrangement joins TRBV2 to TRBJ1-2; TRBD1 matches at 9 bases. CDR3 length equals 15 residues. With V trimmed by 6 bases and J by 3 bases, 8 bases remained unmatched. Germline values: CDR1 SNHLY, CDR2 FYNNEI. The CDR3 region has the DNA TGTGCCAGCAGCGGCCGGGACAGGGAATACTATGGCTACACCTTC. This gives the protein CASSGRDREYYGYTF. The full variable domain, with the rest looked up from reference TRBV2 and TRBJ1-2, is EPEVTQTPSHQVTQMGQEVILRCVPISNHLYFYWYRQILGQKVEFLVSFYNNEISEKSEIFDDQFSVERPDGSNFTLKIRSTKLEDSAMYFCASSGRDREYYGYTFGSGTRLTVV.

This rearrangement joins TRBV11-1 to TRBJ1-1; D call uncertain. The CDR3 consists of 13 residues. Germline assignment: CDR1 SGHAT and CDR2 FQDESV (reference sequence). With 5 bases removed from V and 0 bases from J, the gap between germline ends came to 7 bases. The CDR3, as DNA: TGTGCCAGCAGCCCGAGGGTGAACACTGAAGCTTTCTTT. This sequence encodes CASSPRVNTEAFF.

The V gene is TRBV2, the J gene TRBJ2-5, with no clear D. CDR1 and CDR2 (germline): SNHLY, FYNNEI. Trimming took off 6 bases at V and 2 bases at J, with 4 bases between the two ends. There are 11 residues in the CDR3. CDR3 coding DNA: TGTGCCAGCAGAGAACAAGAGACCCAGTACTTC. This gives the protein CASREQETQYF.

The CDR3 loop reads CSVEGGILNYGYTF. The CDR3 coding sequence is TGCAGCGTTGAGGGAGGAATACTTAACTATGGCTACACCTTC. The chain has TRBV29-1 and TRBJ1-2; no clear D. The CDR3 extends over 14 amino acids. Germline V CDR1 and CDR2: SQVTM, ANQGSEA. V was trimmed by 3 bases and J by 1 base, leaving 12 bases between them.